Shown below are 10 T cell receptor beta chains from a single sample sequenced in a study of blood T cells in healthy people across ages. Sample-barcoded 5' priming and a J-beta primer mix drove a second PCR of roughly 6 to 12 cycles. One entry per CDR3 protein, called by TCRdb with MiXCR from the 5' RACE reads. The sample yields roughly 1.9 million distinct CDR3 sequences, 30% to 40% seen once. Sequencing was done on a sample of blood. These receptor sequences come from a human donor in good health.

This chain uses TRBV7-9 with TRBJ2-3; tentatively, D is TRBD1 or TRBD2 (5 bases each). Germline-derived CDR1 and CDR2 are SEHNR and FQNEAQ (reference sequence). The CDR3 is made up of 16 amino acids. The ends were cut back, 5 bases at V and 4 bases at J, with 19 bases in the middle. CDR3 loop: CASSLSGQGKADTQYF. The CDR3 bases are TGTGCCAGCAGCCTGTCGGGGCAGGGAAAAGCAGATACGCAGTATTTT.

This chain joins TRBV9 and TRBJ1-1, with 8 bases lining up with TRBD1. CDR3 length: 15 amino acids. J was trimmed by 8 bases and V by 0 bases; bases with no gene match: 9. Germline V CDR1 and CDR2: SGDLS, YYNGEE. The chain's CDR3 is CASSVAGDRYEEAFF. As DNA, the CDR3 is TGTGCCAGCAGCGTAGCAGGGGACAGGTACGAAGAAGCTTTCTTT.

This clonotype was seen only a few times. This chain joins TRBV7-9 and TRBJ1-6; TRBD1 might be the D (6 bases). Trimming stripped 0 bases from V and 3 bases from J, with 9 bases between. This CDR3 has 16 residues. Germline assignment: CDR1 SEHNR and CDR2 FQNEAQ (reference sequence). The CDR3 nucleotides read TGTGCCAGCAGCTTAGCGGGGGGCTTCTATAATTCACCCCTCCACTTT. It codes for CASSLAGGFYNSPLHF.

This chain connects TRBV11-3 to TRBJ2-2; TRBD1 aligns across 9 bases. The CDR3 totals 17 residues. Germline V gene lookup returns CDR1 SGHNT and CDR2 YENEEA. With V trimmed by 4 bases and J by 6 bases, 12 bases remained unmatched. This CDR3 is CASSSNKRDRAPGELFF. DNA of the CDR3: TGTGCCAGCAGCTCAAATAAAAGGGACAGGGCCCCCGGGGAGCTGTTTTTT. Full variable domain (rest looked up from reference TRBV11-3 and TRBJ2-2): EAGVVQSPRYKIIEKKQPVAFWCNPISGHNTLYWYLQNLGQGPELLIRYENEEAVDDSQLPKDRFSAERLKGVDSTLKIQPAELGDSAVYLCASSSNKRDRAPGELFFGEGSRLTVL.

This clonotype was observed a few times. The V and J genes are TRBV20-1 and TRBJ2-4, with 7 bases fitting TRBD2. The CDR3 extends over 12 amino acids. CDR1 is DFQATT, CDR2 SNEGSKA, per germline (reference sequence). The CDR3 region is CSQAGTKNIQYF. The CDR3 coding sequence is TGCAGCCAAGCGGGGACGAAAAACATTCAGTACTTC.

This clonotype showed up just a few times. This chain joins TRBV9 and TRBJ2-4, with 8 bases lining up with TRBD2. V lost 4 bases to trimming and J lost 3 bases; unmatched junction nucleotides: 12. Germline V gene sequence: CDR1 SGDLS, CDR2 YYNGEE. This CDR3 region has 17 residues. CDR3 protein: CASSPGAGEGVKNIQYF. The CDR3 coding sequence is TGTGCCAGCAGCCCTGGAGCGGGGGAGGGAGTCAAAAACATTCAGTACTTC.

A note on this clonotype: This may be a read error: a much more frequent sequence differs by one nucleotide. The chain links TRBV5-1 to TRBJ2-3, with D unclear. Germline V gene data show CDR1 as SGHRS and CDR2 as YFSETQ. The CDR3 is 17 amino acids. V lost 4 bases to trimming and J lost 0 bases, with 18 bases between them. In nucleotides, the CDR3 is TGCGCCAGCAGCCTATGCGCTACAGATCCTAGCACAGATACGCAGTATTTT. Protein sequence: CASSLCATDPSTDTQYF.

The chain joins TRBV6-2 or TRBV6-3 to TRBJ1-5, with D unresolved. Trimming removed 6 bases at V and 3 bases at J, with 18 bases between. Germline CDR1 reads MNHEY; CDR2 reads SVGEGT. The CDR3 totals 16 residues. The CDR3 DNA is TGTGCCAGCAGCCGTGGGTCAACCTTGGACAATCAGCCCCAGCATTTT. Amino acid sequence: CASSRGSTLDNQPQHF.

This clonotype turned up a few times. CDR3 sequence (DNA): TGCAGCGTTGAAAAGGGACTAGCGGCGGGGAATGAGCAGTTCTTC. Translating it yields CSVEKGLAAGNEQFF. The gene calls are TRBV29-1 and TRBJ2-1; TRBD2 aligns across 11 bases. V shed 2 bases, J shed 7 bases, and the junction held 7 bases outside the gene matches. The CDR3 is 15 amino acids. CDR1 and CDR2 from the germline V gene are SQVTM and ANQGSEA.

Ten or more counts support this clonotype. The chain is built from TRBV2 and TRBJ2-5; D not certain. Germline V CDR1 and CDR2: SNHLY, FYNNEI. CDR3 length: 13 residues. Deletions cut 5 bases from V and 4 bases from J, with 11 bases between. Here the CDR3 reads CASSKFLGETQYF. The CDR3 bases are TGTGCCAGCAGTAAGTTCTTAGGAGAGACCCAGTACTTC.